The T cell receptor (beta chain) under discussion was sequenced for a study of neurological immune-mediated disorders. Study-wide points: TCR-beta repertoires seemed private in all groups, with no expanded CDR3 amino acid sequences shared.

The CDR3 extends over 15 amino acids. The V gene lost 1 base and the J gene lost 4 bases, with 13 bases spanning the gap. Using its own MiXCR run on the 5' RACE reads, TCRdb lists one record per CDR3 protein. The data contain 65,000 to 95,000 distinct CDR3 sequences, about 5% of them singletons. In its sample, this clonotype was seen many times. Its antigen remains unknown. For the unsorted libraries, 2 million PBMCs stored at -80 C served as input. The specimen sequenced was PBMCs. The receptor's source is a woman aged 25 to 39 with multiple sclerosis. The chain joins TRBV12-3 or TRBV12-4 to TRBJ1-1, with a weak D call TRBD1 (6 bases). The CDR3 region is CASSLGQGRGTEAFF. Here the CDR3 DNA reads TGTGCCAGCAGTTTAGGGCAGGGCAGGGGCACTGAAGCTTTCTTT.